This T cell receptor beta chain was recorded in a study of shared clonotypes between healthy human individuals. Overall study findings and caveats: Researchers sampled only blood; tissue repertoires likely differ.

This clone was counted a single time. The antigen remains undetermined. Roughly 33,000 T cell genomes, or roughly 200 ng DNA, went into the sorted-subset replicate PCRs. The repertoire was sequenced with immunoSEQ multiplex PCR; TCRdb's copy has only in-frame clones and lacks some. Of some 2,500,000 clones listed, roughly 92% were seen once; the top ten hold about 0.36%. Splitting the CD4+ cells yielded a CD45RA+ naive subset and a CD45RA-negative memory subset. The CDR3 length is 15 residues. Per the germline V gene, CDR1 is SGHRS and CDR2 is YFSETQ. Trimming took 4 bases from V and 4 from J, leaving 15 bases between them.

Sequencing was performed on naive CD4+ T cells from PBMCs. Subset meaning: CD45RA+ positively selected. The chain has TRBV5-1 and TRBJ1-3, with D perhaps matching TRBD1 (6 bases). The origin of this receptor is a man aged 18 to 35 in good health. Some clones in this sample may be carry-over from other donors' samples. In nucleotides, the CDR3 is TGCGCCAGCAGCCTGATTGGGGGGCGAGGAAACACCATATATTTT. Protein: CASSLIGGRGNTIYF.